This T cell receptor (beta chain) originates from a study of T-cell reconstitution after alpha-beta-depleted transplantation in children. This clonotype was seen ten or more times. The CDR3 spans 13 residues. The germline V gene encodes CDR1 SSHAT and CDR2 FNYEAQ (reference sequence). Trimming removed 1 base from V and 4 bases from J, with 4 bases in between. For TCRbeta, the library was prepared with unique molecular identifiers. TCRdb reprocessed the PCR reads with MiXCR, giving one entry per CDR3 protein. The sample consists of 670,000 or so distinct CDR3 sequences, 13% of them appearing once. Here the sequenced sample was PBMCs, taken before TCRalphabeta/CD19-depleted stem cell transplant. This TCR was recovered from a girl aged 2 to 10 with congenital amegakaryocytic thrombocytopenia, due to receive a stem cell transplant. The chain joins TRBV7-7 to TRBJ2-2; D is uncertain. The CDR3 region has the DNA TGTGCCAGCAGCTTAGTAACCACCGGGGAGCTGTTTTTT. Translating it yields CASSLVTTGELFF.